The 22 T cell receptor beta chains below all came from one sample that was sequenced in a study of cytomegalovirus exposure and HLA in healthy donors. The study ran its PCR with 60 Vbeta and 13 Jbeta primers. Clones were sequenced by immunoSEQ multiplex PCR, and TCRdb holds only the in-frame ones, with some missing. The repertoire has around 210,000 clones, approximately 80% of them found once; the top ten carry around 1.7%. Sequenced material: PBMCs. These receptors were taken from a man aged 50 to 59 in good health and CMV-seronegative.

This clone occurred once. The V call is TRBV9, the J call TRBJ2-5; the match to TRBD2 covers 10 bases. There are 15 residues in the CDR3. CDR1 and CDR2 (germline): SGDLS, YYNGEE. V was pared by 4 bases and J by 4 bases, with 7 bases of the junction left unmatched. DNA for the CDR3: TGTGCCAGCAGCCCCGGGACTAGCGTGGTAGAGACCCAGTACTTC. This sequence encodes CASSPGTSVVETQYF.

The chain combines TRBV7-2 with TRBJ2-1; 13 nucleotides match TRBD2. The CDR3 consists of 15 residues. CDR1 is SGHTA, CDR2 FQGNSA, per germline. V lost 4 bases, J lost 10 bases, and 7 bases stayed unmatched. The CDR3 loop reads CASSSEGLAGREQFF. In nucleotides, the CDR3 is TGTGCCAGCAGCTCGGAGGGACTAGCGGGACGGGAGCAGTTCTTC.

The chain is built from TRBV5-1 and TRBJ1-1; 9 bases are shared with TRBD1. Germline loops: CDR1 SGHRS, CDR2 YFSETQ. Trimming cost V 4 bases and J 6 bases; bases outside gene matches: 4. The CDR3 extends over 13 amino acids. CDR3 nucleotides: TGCGCCAGCAGCAAGGGGACAGGGTCTGAAGCTTTCTTT. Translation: CASSKGTGSEAFF.

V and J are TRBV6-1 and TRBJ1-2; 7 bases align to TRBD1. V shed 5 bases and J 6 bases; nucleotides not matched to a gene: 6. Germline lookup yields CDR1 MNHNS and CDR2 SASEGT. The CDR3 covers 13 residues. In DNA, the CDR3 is TGTGCCAGCAGTCCACAGGGGTACCATGGCTACACCTTC. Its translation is CASSPQGYHGYTF.

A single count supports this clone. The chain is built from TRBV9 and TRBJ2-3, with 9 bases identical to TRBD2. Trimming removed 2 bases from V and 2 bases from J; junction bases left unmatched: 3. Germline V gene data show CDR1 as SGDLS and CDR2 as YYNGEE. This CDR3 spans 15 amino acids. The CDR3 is CASSVSGSDTDTQYF. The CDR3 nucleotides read TGTGCCAGCAGCGTTAGCGGGAGCGACACAGATACGCAGTATTTT.

DNA for the CDR3: TGTGCCAGCAGTCGTCACGGACAGTTCTCCTACGAGCAGTACTTC. It specifies CASSRHGQFSYEQYF. The genes are TRBV28 and TRBJ2-7; perhaps TRBD1 as D (6 bases). CDR3 size: 15 residues. The V and J ends lost 5 bases and 0 bases respectively, with 14 bases between them. CDR1 is MDHEN, CDR2 SYDVKM, per germline.

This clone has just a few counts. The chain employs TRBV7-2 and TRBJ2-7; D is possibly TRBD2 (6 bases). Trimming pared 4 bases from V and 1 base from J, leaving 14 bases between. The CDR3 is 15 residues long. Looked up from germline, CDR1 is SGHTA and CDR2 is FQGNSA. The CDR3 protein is CASSSGGLRSYEQYF. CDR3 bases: TGTGCCAGCAGCTCCGGGGGACTGAGATCCTACGAGCAGTACTTC.

This CDR3 is CASSLALDGDTGELFF. CDR3 bases: TGCGCCAGCAGCTTGGCCCTCGACGGGGACACCGGGGAGCTGTTTTTT. The chain links TRBV5-1 to TRBJ2-2; D perhaps matches TRBD2 (5 bases). The V end was cut by 0 bases, the J end by 3 bases, with 12 bases between. Per germline, CDR1 SGHRS and CDR2 YFSETQ. The CDR3 loop spans 16 amino acids.

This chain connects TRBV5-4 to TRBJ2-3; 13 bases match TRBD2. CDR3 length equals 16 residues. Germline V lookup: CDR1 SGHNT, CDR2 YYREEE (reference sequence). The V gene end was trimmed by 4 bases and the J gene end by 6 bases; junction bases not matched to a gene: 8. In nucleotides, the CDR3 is TGTGCCAGCAGCCAAGAACTAGCGGGAGGGGCCGATACGCAGTATTTT. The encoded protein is CASSQELAGGADTQYF.

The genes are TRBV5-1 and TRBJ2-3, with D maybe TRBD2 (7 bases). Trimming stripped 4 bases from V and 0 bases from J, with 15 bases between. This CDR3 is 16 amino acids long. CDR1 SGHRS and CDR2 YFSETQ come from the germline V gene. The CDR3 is CASSPGGGGSTDTQYF. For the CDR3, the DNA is TGCGCCAGCAGCCCCGGGGGAGGGGGGAGCACAGATACGCAGTATTTT.

CDR3 nucleotides: TGTGCCAGCAGCTTCCCTAAGAGATCCTACGAGCAGTACTTC. The encoded protein is CASSFPKRSYEQYF. V gene TRBV7-4 combines with J gene TRBJ2-7; D is uncertain. The germline gives CDR1 SGHVT, CDR2 SQSDAQ. CDR3 length: 14 amino acids. Trimming shortened V by 3 bases and J by 1 base, and 10 bases separated the two germline ends.

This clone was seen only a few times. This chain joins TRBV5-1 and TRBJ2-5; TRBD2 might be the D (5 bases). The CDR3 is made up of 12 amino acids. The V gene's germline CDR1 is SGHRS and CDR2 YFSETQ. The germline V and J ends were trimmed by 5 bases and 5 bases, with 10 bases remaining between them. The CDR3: CASREGWETQYF. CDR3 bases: TGCGCCAGCAGAGAGGGATGGGAGACCCAGTACTTC. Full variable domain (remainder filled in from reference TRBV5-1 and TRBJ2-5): KAGVTQTPRYLIKTRGQQVTLSCSPISGHRSVSWYQQTPGQGLQFLFEYFSETQRNKGNFPGRFSGRQFSNSRSEMNVSTLELGDSALYLCASREGWETQYFGPGTRLLVL.

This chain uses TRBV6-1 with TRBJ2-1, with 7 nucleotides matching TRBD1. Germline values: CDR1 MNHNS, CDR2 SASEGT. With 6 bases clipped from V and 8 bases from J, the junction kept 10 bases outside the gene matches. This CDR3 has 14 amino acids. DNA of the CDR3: TGTGCCAGCAGGGTTGGACAGGTAATCGATGAGCAGTTCTTC. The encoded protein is CASRVGQVIDEQFF.

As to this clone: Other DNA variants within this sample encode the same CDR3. CDR3 DNA sequence: TGTGCCAGCAGCCCCGGTGGAGAGACCCAGTACTTC. It encodes CASSPGGETQYF. This chain joins TRBV9 and TRBJ2-5; no definite D call. V lost 4 bases and J 4 bases, leaving 8 bases between the germline ends. This CDR3 is 12 amino acids long. Germline CDR1 reads SGDLS; CDR2 reads YYNGEE.

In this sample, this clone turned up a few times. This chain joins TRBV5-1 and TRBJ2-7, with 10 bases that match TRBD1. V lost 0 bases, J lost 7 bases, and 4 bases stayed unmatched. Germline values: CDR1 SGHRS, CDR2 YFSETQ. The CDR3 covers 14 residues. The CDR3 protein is CASSLGQGAFEQYF. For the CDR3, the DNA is TGCGCCAGCAGCTTGGGACAGGGGGCATTTGAGCAGTACTTC. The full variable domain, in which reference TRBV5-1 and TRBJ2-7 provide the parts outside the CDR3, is KAGVTQTPRYLIKTRGQQVTLSCSPISGHRSVSWYQQTPGQGLQFLFEYFSETQRNKGNFPGRFSGRQFSNSRSEMNVSTLELGDSALYLCASSLGQGAFEQYFGPGTRLTVT.

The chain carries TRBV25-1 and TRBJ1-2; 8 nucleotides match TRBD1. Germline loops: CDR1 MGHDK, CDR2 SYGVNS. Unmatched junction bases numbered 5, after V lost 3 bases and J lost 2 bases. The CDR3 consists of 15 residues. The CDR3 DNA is TGTGCCAGCAGTGAGGGACAGGTGATAAACTATGGCTACACCTTC. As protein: CASSEGQVINYGYTF.

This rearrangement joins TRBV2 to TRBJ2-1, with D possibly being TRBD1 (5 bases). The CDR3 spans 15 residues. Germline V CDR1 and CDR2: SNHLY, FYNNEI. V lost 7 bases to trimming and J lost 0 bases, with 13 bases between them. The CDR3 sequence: CASTSDRGSYNEQFF. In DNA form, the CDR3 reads TGTGCCAGCACATCCGATAGGGGCTCCTACAATGAGCAGTTCTTC. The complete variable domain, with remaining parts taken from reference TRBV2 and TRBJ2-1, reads EPEVTQTPSHQVTQMGQEVILRCVPISNHLYFYWYRQILGQKVEFLVSFYNNEISEKSEIFDDQFSVERPDGSNFTLKIRSTKLEDSAMYFCASTSDRGSYNEQFFGPGTRLTVL.

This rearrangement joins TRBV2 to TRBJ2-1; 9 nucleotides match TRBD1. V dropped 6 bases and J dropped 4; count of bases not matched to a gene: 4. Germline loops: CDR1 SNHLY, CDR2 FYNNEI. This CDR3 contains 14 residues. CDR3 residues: CASRGQGFYNEQFF. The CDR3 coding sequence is TGTGCCAGCAGAGGACAGGGGTTTTACAATGAGCAGTTCTTC.

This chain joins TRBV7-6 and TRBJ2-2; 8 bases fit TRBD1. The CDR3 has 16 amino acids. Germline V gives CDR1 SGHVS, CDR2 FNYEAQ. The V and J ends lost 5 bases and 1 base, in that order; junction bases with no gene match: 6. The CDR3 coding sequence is TGTGCCAGCAGCCTCGGACAGGGCCTGAACACCGGGGAGCTGTTTTTT. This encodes CASSLGQGLNTGELFF.

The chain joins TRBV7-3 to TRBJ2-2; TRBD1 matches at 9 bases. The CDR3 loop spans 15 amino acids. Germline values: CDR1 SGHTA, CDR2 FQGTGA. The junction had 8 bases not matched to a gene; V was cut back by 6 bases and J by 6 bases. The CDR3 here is CASSSGTGLAGELFF. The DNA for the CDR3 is TGTGCCAGCAGTTCCGGGACAGGGTTAGCCGGGGAGCTGTTTTTT.

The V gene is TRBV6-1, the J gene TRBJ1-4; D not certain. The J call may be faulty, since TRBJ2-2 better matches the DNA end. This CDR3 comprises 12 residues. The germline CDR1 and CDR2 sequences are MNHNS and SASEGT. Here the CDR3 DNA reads TGTGCCAGCAGTCCCCTTCGGAAGGAGCTGTTTTTT. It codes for CASSPLRKELFF.

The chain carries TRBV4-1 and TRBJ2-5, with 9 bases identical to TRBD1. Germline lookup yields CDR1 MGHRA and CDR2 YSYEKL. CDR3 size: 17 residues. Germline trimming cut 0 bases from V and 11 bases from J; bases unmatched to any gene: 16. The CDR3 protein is CASSQDLRTGAPLKQYF. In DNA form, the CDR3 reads TGCGCCAGCAGCCAAGATTTGAGGACAGGGGCACCTTTGAAACAGTACTTC.